The clone carrying this T cell receptor beta chain was detected a few times. These data come from a study of T-cell memory formation after mild COVID-19. V lost 11 bases, J lost 6 bases, and 9 bases stayed unmatched. The germline CDR1 and CDR2 sequences are SEHNR and FQNEAQ (reference sequence). The CDR3 runs to 13 residues. Constant-segment primers and 5'RACE yielded cDNA libraries for TCR alpha and TCR beta, each carrying sample barcodes and UMIs. MiXCR was run by TCRdb on the 5' RACE reads, yielding one entry per CDR3 protein. The profile shows about 170,000 distinct CDR3 sequences, 10% to 15% of them singletons.

This chain joins TRBV7-9 and TRBJ2-1, with 8 bases fitting TRBD1. This clonotype originated in a man between 18 and 29 years old who had mild COVID-19 (a few samples of this study predate the infection). Cell type and time point are not known. The sequenced sample consisted of PBMCs or a T cell subset sorted from them (not recorded which). CDR3 protein: CAGGQGLFNEQFF. The CDR3 nucleotides read TGTGCCGGCGGACAGGGACTCTTCAATGAGCAGTTCTTC.